The 29 T cell receptor beta chains given below trace back to one sample, sequenced in a study of breast tumors, draining lymph nodes, adjacent tissues. TCRdb passed the multiplex PCR reads through MiXCR, listing each CDR3 protein once. The table has 9,500 to 12,000 distinct CDR3 sequences, 53% seen once. Sequencing was done on a sample of breast tumor tissue. Receptors were obtained from a female donor with breast cancer. Some clones in this sample may be carry-over from other donors' samples.

The rearrangement joins TRBV5-1 to TRBJ2-7; possible D gene TRBD2, 5 bases. Germline assignment: CDR1 SGHRS and CDR2 YFSETQ. V lost 1 base and J lost 6, with 14 bases in between. This CDR3 is built from 14 residues. CDR3 region: CASSLNGLLGEQYF. In DNA form, the CDR3 reads TGCGCCAGCAGCTTGAACGGACTGCTGGGCGAGCAGTACTTC.

Comment on this clonotype: This CDR3 fails to terminate in the conserved phenylalanine or tryptophan, so it likely reflects a read error. J is TRBJ1-2 and V is TRBV7-9; D uncertain. The V gene lost 1 base and the J gene lost 1 base, with 7 bases spanning the gap. Looked up from germline, CDR1 is SEHNR and CDR2 is FQNEAQ (reference sequence). The CDR3 is 14 amino acids. The CDR3 protein is CASSLGNSNYGYTL. DNA of the CDR3: TGTGCCAGCAGCTTAGGTAACAGTAACTATGGCTACACCCTC.

This clonotype has only a few counts. The chain carries TRBV5-6 and TRBJ2-5, with 7 bases lining up with TRBD2. The CDR3 is made up of 15 amino acids. V lost 5 bases and J lost 1; bases outside the gene matches: 8. Germline CDR1 and CDR2: SGHDT and YYEEEE. CDR3 sequence: CASSGRVVIQETQYF. CDR3 nucleotides: TGTGCCAGCAGTGGGAGGGTAGTTATCCAAGAGACCCAGTACTTC.

The rearrangement links TRBV20-1 to TRBJ2-3; 14 nucleotides align to TRBD2. This CDR3 comprises 16 residues. J gave up 4 bases and V 1 base, and 4 bases lay outside the gene matches. Germline V gene data show CDR1 as DFQATT and CDR2 as SNEGSKA (reference sequence). CDR3 sequence: CSARGLTSGGADTQYF. The CDR3 region has the DNA TGCAGTGCTAGAGGTTTGACTAGCGGGGGGGCAGATACGCAGTATTTT.

Of note for this clonotype: Since the CDR3 does not end with the conserved phenylalanine or tryptophan, this likely comes from a read error. The DNA is left out, because the CDR3 cannot be placed on it with certainty; the CDR3 is given as TCRdb lists it. The rearrangement uses TRBV7-9 and TRBJ2-7; TRBD1, the table's D call, lacks a check against the DNA. Germline CDR1 is SEHNR and CDR2 is FQNEAQ (reference sequence). Both ends counted, the CDR3 spans 15 residues. This chain's CDR3 is CASSLAGVKGYEQHL.

The chain links TRBV24-1 to TRBJ1-5, with D perhaps TRBD1 (6 bases). Trimming removed 3 bases at V and 6 bases at J, with 11 bases between. The CDR3 has 14 amino acids. CDR1 KGHDR and CDR2 SFDVKD come from the germline V gene. In nucleotides, the CDR3 is TGTGCCACCAGTGATGTGGGGGGCAGTCAGCCCCAGCATTTT. Amino acid sequence: CATSDVGGSQPQHF.

This clonotype was detected ten times or more. The gene calls are TRBV19 and TRBJ1-5; 8 positions match TRBD1. The CDR3 spans 15 residues. Looked up from germline, CDR1 is LNHDA and CDR2 is SQIVND (reference sequence). J lost 4 bases, V lost 3 bases, and 5 bases had no gene match. The CDR3 coding sequence is TGTGCCAGTAGTATGAGACAGGGGATAAATCAGCCCCAGCATTTT. Translated, it gives CASSMRQGINQPQHF.

J is TRBJ1-2 and V is TRBV2; the D gene is possibly TRBD1 (5 bases). The V gene's germline CDR1 is SNHLY and CDR2 FYNNEI. Trimming stripped 4 bases from V and 5 bases from J, with 14 bases between. There are 14 residues in the CDR3. Here the CDR3 DNA reads TGTGCCAGCAGTGGGCAGGGCGACCTATATGGCTACACCTTC. This translates into CASSGQGDLYGYTF. Variable domain in full (rest from reference TRBV2 and TRBJ1-2): EPEVTQTPSHQVTQMGQEVILRCVPISNHLYFYWYRQILGQKVEFLVSFYNNEISEKSEIFDDQFSVERPDGSNFTLKIRSTKLEDSAMYFCASSGQGDLYGYTFGSGTRLTVV.

This clonotype is medium-sized. A much more abundant neighbour one base away suggests this may be a read error. V and J are TRBV15 and TRBJ2-1, with a possible D match to TRBD2 (7 bases). Between the trimmed V and J ends, which lost 0 bases and 7 bases, there was a span of 16 bases. The CDR3 sequence is 16 residues long. The V gene's germline CDR1 is LNHNV and CDR2 YYDKDF (reference sequence). The CDR3 DNA follows: TGTGCCACCAGCAGAGATGTAGTGGGGGGGCGGAATGAGCAGTTCTTC. It yields the protein CATSRDVVGGRNEQFF.

This clonotype was seen ten or more times. This could be a read error, since a much larger clone is one nucleotide away. Here the CDR3 omits its conserved ending phenylalanine or tryptophan, so a read error is the likely source. The chain recombines TRBV20-1 with TRBJ1-2; possibly TRBD1 for D (6 bases). Germline CDR1 and CDR2: DFQATT and SNEGSKA (reference sequence). Trimming took 5 bases from V and 8 from J, leaving 9 bases between them. The CDR3 spans 10 residues. The CDR3 loop reads CSAPDRGYTS. The CDR3 DNA reads TGCAGTGCTCCAGACAGGGGCTACACCTCC.

This chain connects TRBV15 to TRBJ1-2; 7 bases line up with TRBD1. The junction had 8 bases not matched to a gene; V was cut back by 0 bases and J by 4 bases. Germline CDR1 and CDR2: LNHNV and YYDKDF (reference sequence). The CDR3 spans 16 residues. The DNA for the CDR3 is TGTGCCACCAGCAGAGACCGAGGACAGGATAGCTATGGCTACACCTTC. Its translation: CATSRDRGQDSYGYTF.

This clonotype was picked up one time. This CDR3 is CASSTDGGALSEQFF. For the CDR3, the DNA is TGTGCCAGCAGCACTGACGGGGGGGCCCTCAGTGAGCAGTTCTTC. The V gene is TRBV7-9, the J gene TRBJ2-1; 8 nucleotides align to TRBD2. Germline trimming cut 5 bases from V and 9 bases from J; bases unmatched to any gene: 12. There are 15 residues in the CDR3. The germline V gene has CDR1 SEHNR and CDR2 FQNEAQ (reference sequence).

V and J are TRBV29-1 and TRBJ1-2, with TRBD1 as a possible D gene (5 bases). Germline V lookup: CDR1 SQVTM, CDR2 ANQGSEA. CDR3 length equals 13 residues. V was cut by 4 bases and J by 2 bases, with 11 bases left in between. Here the CDR3 DNA reads TGCAGCGTTGCGGGGGGACTAAACTATGGCTACACCTTC. This sequence encodes CSVAGGLNYGYTF.

The chain carries TRBV29-1 and TRBJ2-3; D possibly uses TRBD1 or TRBD2 (6 bases each). The CDR3 covers 12 residues. Germline V gene data show CDR1 as SQVTM and CDR2 as ANQGSEA. With 7 bases removed from V and 4 bases from J, the gap between germline ends came to 12 bases. The CDR3 sequence: CSGGGGADTQYF. DNA of the CDR3: TGCAGCGGCGGAGGGGGTGCAGATACGCAGTATTTT.

This clonotype was picked up a small number of times. V and J are TRBV4-1 and TRBJ2-2; D unclear. Germline CDR1 MGHRA, CDR2 YSYEKL. The CDR3 covers 11 residues. The ends were cut back, 2 bases at V and 6 bases at J, with 1 base in the middle. The CDR3 loop is CASSQPGELFF. The CDR3 bases are TGCGCCAGCAGCCAACCCGGGGAGCTGTTTTTT.

The chain carries TRBV27 and TRBJ1-4; 8 bases map to TRBD1. The CDR3 is made up of 16 amino acids. V dropped 5 bases and J dropped 6; count of bases not matched to a gene: 11. CDR1 is MNHEY and CDR2 is SMNVEV in the germline V gene (reference sequence). Here the CDR3 reads CASSPMLRGLDEKLFF. CDR3 in DNA: TGTGCCAGCAGTCCTATGCTCAGGGGGCTGGATGAAAAACTGTTTTTT.

The chain employs TRBV5-1 and TRBJ1-3; D is uncertain. V shed 4 bases and J shed 7 bases, with 12 bases lying between them. The CDR3 is 13 amino acids. Germline CDR1 and CDR2: SGHRS and YFSETQ. CDR3 DNA sequence: TGCGCCAGCAGCAGAGACTTTCGGAACACCATATATTTT. Protein sequence: CASSRDFRNTIYF.

This clonotype has only one observation. A much larger clone lies one base from this, so it may be a read error. Given the absence of the conserved phenylalanine or tryptophan at the CDR3 end, a read error is likely. The chain carries TRBV20-1 and TRBJ1-6; the D gene is possibly TRBD1 (5 bases). The germline CDR1 and CDR2 sequences are DFQATT and SNEGSKA (reference sequence). V shed 0 bases and J shed 10 bases, with 13 bases lying between them. The CDR3 is 14 residues long. This CDR3 is CSARDMAGRSPLHL. Here the CDR3 DNA reads TGCAGTGCTAGAGATATGGCAGGGCGATCACCCCTCCACCTT.

This clonotype was seen only a few times. The rearrangement uses TRBV24-1 and TRBJ2-1; 15 bases map to TRBD2. J was trimmed by 2 bases and V by 2 bases; bases with no gene match: 6. The CDR3 consists of 19 residues. Germline V gives CDR1 KGHDR, CDR2 SFDVKD. CDR3 DNA sequence: TGTGCCACCAGTGATTCCGGGACTAGCGGGAGGTGGCCCTACAATGAGCAGTTCTTC. Translation gives CATSDSGTSGRWPYNEQFF.

The genes are TRBV7-3 and TRBJ2-2; D gene ambiguous. V lost 5 bases to trimming and J lost 5 bases, with 12 bases between them. The CDR3 sequence is 14 residues long. CDR1 SGHTA and CDR2 FQGTGA come from the germline V gene. The CDR3 is CASSLHGRTGELFF. The CDR3 DNA reads TGTGCCAGCAGCCTTCACGGACGTACCGGGGAGCTGTTTTTT.

This clonotype was recorded a few times. The V and J genes are TRBV7-6 and TRBJ2-2, with 11 bases aligning to TRBD2. The CDR3 consists of 19 residues. V shed 4 bases, J shed 12 bases, and the junction held 22 bases outside the gene matches. Looked up from germline, CDR1 is SGHVS and CDR2 is FNYEAQ. The CDR3 reads CASSSPDETSGSWRGKLFF. The CDR3 coding sequence is TGTGCCAGCAGCTCGCCGGACGAAACTAGCGGGAGTTGGAGAGGGAAGCTGTTTTTT.

This clonotype was observed at least ten times. The chain recombines TRBV3-1 with TRBJ1-1, with D uncertain. Looked up from germline, CDR1 is LGHDT and CDR2 is YNNKEL (reference sequence). V lost 0 bases to trimming and J lost 9 bases, with 14 bases between them. This CDR3 contains 14 residues. The CDR3 region has the DNA TGTGCCAGCAGCCAAGACGGTTTTTGGACCCAAGCTTTCTTT. It codes for CASSQDGFWTQAFF.

The sample holds a few counts of this clonotype. Germline and junction disagree at one end, which may indicate a read error. This chain connects TRBV7-7 to TRBJ2-3; no definite D call. Germline V CDR1 and CDR2: SSHAT, FNYEAQ (reference sequence). This CDR3 contains 13 residues. This CDR3 reads CASSLGHTDTQYF. In DNA, the CDR3 is TGTGCTAGCAGCTTAGGCCACACAGATACGCAGTATTTT.

The genes are TRBV7-9 and TRBJ1-4; D possibly corresponds to TRBD1 (6 bases). The germline CDR1 and CDR2 sequences are SEHNR and FQNEAQ (reference sequence). This CDR3 has 13 residues. V lost 3 bases, J lost 8 bases, and 10 bases lay in between. The CDR3 loop reads CASSFSGAEKLFF. The CDR3 nucleotides are TGTGCCAGCAGCTTCTCAGGGGCGGAAAAACTGTTTTTT.

This clonotype was counted many times. The V and J genes are TRBV20-1 and TRBJ1-1, with D tentatively TRBD1 (5 bases). Looked up from germline, CDR1 is DFQATT and CDR2 is SNEGSKA (reference sequence). The ends were cut back, 3 bases at V and 7 bases at J, with 6 bases in the middle. CDR3 size: 10 residues. The CDR3 DNA reads as TGCAGTGCTAGCAGGGATGAAGCTTTCTTT. Protein sequence: CSASRDEAFF.

This clonotype was found a few times. The chain couples TRBV6-2 or TRBV6-3 to TRBJ1-4, with D uncertain. Germline CDR1 reads MNHEY; CDR2 reads SVGEGT. V was trimmed by 6 bases and J by 0 bases, leaving 11 bases between them. The CDR3 consists of 15 residues. CDR3 sequence: CASRKWTATNEKLFF. The CDR3 DNA follows: TGTGCCAGCAGGAAGTGGACGGCAACTAATGAAAAACTGTTTTTT.

The gene calls are TRBV6-1 and TRBJ1-3; D is perhaps TRBD1 (6 bases). CDR1 is MNHNS, CDR2 SASEGT, per germline. This CDR3 is built from 14 residues. Trimming removed 5 bases from V and 0 bases from J, with 8 bases in between. The CDR3 nucleotides are TGTGCCAGCAGTTACAGGGACTCTGGAAACACCATATATTTT. It is translated as CASSYRDSGNTIYF.

The chain joins TRBV7-3 to TRBJ2-2, with a possible D match to TRBD1 (6 bases). The V gene lost 3 bases and the J gene lost 8 bases, with 7 bases spanning the gap. This CDR3 comprises 12 residues. Germline values: CDR1 SGHTA, CDR2 FQGTGA. CDR3: CASSFGTGELFF. For the CDR3, the DNA is TGTGCCAGCAGCTTCGGGACAGGGGAGCTGTTTTTT.

The chain recombines TRBV20-1 with TRBJ2-5, with 7 bases aligning to TRBD1. Germline V gene lookup returns CDR1 DFQATT and CDR2 SNEGSKA (reference sequence). The CDR3 spans 13 residues. V lost 3 bases and J lost 4; bases outside the gene matches: 5. The CDR3 DNA sequence: TGCAGTGCTAGGGGACAGCTGTCAGAGACCCAGTACTTC. Amino acids: CSARGQLSETQYF.